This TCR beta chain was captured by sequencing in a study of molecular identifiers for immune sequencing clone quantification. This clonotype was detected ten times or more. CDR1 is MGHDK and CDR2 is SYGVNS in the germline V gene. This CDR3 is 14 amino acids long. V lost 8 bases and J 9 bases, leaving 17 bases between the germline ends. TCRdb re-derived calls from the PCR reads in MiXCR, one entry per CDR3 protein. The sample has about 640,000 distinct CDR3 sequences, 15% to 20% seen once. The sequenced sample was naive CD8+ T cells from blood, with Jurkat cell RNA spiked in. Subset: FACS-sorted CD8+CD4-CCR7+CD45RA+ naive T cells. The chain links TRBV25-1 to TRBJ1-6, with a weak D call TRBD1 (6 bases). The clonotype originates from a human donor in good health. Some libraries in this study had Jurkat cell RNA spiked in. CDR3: CASQTQGAASPLHF. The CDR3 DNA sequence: TGTGCCAGCCAGACACAGGGAGCGGCTTCACCCCTCCACTTT.